This T cell receptor (beta chain) was identified in a study of T-cell memory formation after mild COVID-19. TCRdb analysed the 5' RACE reads with MiXCR anew, one entry per CDR3 protein. Of about 470,000 distinct CDR3 sequences in the sample, more than 20% were seen once. Only a few counts were recorded for this clonotype. The antigen is not known. CDR1 and CDR2 (germline): LNHNV, YYDKDF (reference sequence). The CDR3 has 15 residues. V dropped 3 bases and J dropped 6; count of bases not matched to a gene: 7. The study, taken as a whole, reports: Confirmation of SARS-CoV-2 specificity was lacking for second-wave clones peaking day 37. Clones which contracted sat mainly in CM and EM if CD4+, and in EMRA if CD8+.

The sequence was obtained from an adult woman who had mild COVID-19 (a few samples of this study predate the infection). Cell type and time point are not known. The chain links TRBV15 to TRBJ1-5; 8 bases match TRBD1. Sequenced material: PBMCs or a T cell subset sorted from them (not recorded which). The CDR3 nucleotides read TGTGCCACCAGCAGGGACGGACAGGGAGGTCAGCCCCAGCATTTT. Translated, it gives CATSRDGQGGQPQHF.